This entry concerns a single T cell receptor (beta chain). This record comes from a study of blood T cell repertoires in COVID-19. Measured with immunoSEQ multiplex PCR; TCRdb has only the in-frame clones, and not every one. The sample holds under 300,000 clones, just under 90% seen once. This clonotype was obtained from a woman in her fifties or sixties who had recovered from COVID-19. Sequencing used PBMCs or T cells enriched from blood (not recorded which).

The CDR3 is CASSPRGETQYF. The CDR3 bases are TGTGCCAGCAGTCCAAGGGGCGAGACCCAGTACTTC. The chain carries TRBV27 and TRBJ2-5; D is perhaps TRBD1 (5 bases). Germline CDR1 and CDR2: MNHEY and SMNVEV (reference sequence). V was pared by 5 bases and J by 5 bases, with 9 bases between. The CDR3 is 12 amino acids.